The next 30 T cell receptor beta chains were all read from a single sample in a study of shared clonotypes between healthy human individuals. Here immunoSEQ multiplex PCR was the method, and the copy in TCRdb shows in-frame clones only, minus some. The data hold roughly 1,500,000 clones, with approximately 98.5% observed a single time. Material: naive CD4+ T cells sorted from blood. Subset noted: CD45RA+ positively selected. Source of these receptors: a man aged 25-40 years in good health.

The V and J genes are TRBV30 and TRBJ2-1; 10 bases are shared with TRBD2. The V gene's germline CDR1 is GTSNPN and CDR2 SVGIG (reference sequence). V shed 4 bases and J 0 bases; nucleotides not matched to a gene: 15. CDR3 size: 19 residues. CDR3 amino acids: CAWKRPVSGLAASYNEQFF. In nucleotides, the CDR3 is TGTGCCTGGAAGAGGCCAGTTTCTGGACTAGCGGCCTCCTACAATGAGCAGTTCTTC. The full variable domain, rest sourced from reference TRBV30 and TRBJ2-1, is SQTIHQWPATLVQPVGSPLSLECTVEGTSNPNLYWYRQAAGRGLQLLFYSVGIGQISSEVPQNLSASRPQDRQFILSSKKLLLSDSGFYLCAWKRPVSGLAASYNEQFFGPGTRLTVL.

V gene TRBV12-1 combines with J gene TRBJ2-2. TRBV12-1 is classified as a pseudogene. This CDR3 has 15 amino acids. CDR3 DNA sequence: TGTGCCAGCAGCTCGCTACGACCCAGCCCCGGGGAGCTGTTTTTT. This encodes CASSSLRPSPGELFF.

V is TRBV6-1 and J is TRBJ2-5, with D uncertain. In germline, CDR1 is MNHNS, CDR2 SASEGT. The CDR3 has 12 residues. Trimming stripped 8 bases from V and 0 bases from J, with 7 bases between. The CDR3 region is CASGPNQETQYF. For the CDR3, the DNA is TGTGCCAGCGGCCCTAACCAAGAGACCCAGTACTTC.

CDR3 amino acids: CASSFYSEQETQYF. Written as DNA, the CDR3 is TGCGCCAGCAGCTTCTACAGCGAACAAGAGACCCAGTACTTC. V usage is TRBV5-1 and J usage is TRBJ2-5; D gene unclear. The V gene's germline CDR1 is SGHRS and CDR2 YFSETQ. Trimming took 2 bases from V and 2 from J, leaving 10 bases between them. This CDR3 comprises 14 residues. Together with reference TRBV5-1 and TRBJ2-5, the CDR3 gives the full variable domain: KAGVTQTPRYLIKTRGQQVTLSCSPISGHRSVSWYQQTPGQGLQFLFEYFSETQRNKGNFPGRFSGRQFSNSRSEMNVSTLELGDSALYLCASSFYSEQETQYFGPGTRLLVL.

The J gene is TRBJ2-3, the V gene TRBV7-2; weak D call: TRBD2 (6 bases). The germline gives CDR1 SGHTA, CDR2 FQGNSA. CDR3 length: 17 residues. The V end lost 0 bases, the J end lost 3 bases, and 16 bases lay between the germline ends. The CDR3 coding sequence is TGTGCCAGCAGCTTAGCACTACTAGCCCGCGGGACAGATACGCAGTATTTT. Its translation is CASSLALLARGTDTQYF.

A note on this clone: Distinct nucleotide sequences in the sample also encode this CDR3. The chain couples TRBV5-1 to TRBJ2-1; the D is unclear. Trimming took 0 bases from V and 4 from J, leaving 5 bases between them. Germline V lookup: CDR1 SGHRS, CDR2 YFSETQ. This CDR3 is built from 13 residues. The CDR3 coding sequence is TGCGCCAGCAGCTTGGAGAGGTACAATGAGCAGTTCTTC. This encodes CASSLERYNEQFF. Based on the CDR3 plus reference TRBV5-1 and TRBJ2-1, the full variable domain is KAGVTQTPRYLIKTRGQQVTLSCSPISGHRSVSWYQQTPGQGLQFLFEYFSETQRNKGNFPGRFSGRQFSNSRSEMNVSTLELGDSALYLCASSLERYNEQFFGPGTRLTVL.

The rearrangement links TRBV15 to TRBJ1-1, with 7 bases aligning to TRBD1. Germline CDR1 and CDR2: LNHNV and YYDKDF (reference sequence). The CDR3 is made up of 15 amino acids. After removal of 1 base from V and 6 bases from J, the junction contained 8 bases not matched to a gene. Here the CDR3 reads CATSRAWGTVSEAFF. The CDR3 coding sequence is TGTGCCACCAGCAGAGCATGGGGGACAGTCTCTGAAGCTTTCTTT.

The chain uses TRBV25-1 and TRBJ1-1; a weak D match, TRBD1 (5 bases). The V end was cut by 7 bases, the J end by 7 bases, with 10 bases between. There are 11 residues in the CDR3. The germline gives CDR1 MGHDK, CDR2 SYGVNS. The CDR3 DNA reads as TGTGCCAGCACTACAGGCTTTGAAGCTTTCTTT. This translates into CASTTGFEAFF.

The chain links TRBV5-8 to TRBJ1-2, with D hard to call. Germline CDR1 is SGHTS and CDR2 is YDEGEE. Trimming took off 4 bases at V and 0 bases at J, with 13 bases between the two ends. The CDR3 extends over 15 amino acids. The CDR3 nucleotides are TGTGCCAGCAGCCGCAAGGGTGGGACTAACTATGGCTACACCTTC. It specifies CASSRKGGTNYGYTF.

This clone was seen once. The gene calls are TRBV5-1 and TRBJ2-7, with TRBD2 as a possible D gene (5 bases). V lost 3 bases and J lost 9, with 28 bases in between. The CDR3 runs 17 residues. Germline-derived CDR1 and CDR2 are SGHRS and YFSETQ. This chain's CDR3 is CASSSLSVGSTFFRQYF. Here the CDR3 DNA reads TGCGCCAGCAGCTCCCTGTCCGTTGGGAGTACCTTTTTCCGGCAGTACTTC.

The chain recombines TRBV7-2 with TRBJ2-5; D is unclear. Germline CDR1 and CDR2: SGHTA and FQGNSA. Trimming removed 4 bases at V and 4 bases at J, with 19 bases between. The length of the CDR3 is 16 residues. The CDR3 DNA is TGTGCCAGCAGCTATTTGGTGAGGTCGTTACGAGAGACCCAGTACTTC. This translates into CASSYLVRSLRETQYF.

CDR3 nucleotide sequence: TGCGCCAGCAGCTTGGGGACTAGCGGGAGTCGGAATGAGCAGTTCTTC. Translation: CASSLGTSGSRNEQFF. The chain employs TRBV5-1 and TRBJ2-1; TRBD2 aligns across 13 bases. This CDR3 is built from 16 residues. Unmatched junction bases numbered 4, after V lost 0 bases and J lost 7 bases. Per germline, CDR1 SGHRS and CDR2 YFSETQ.

CDR3 protein: CASSFTGSEAFF. In DNA form, the CDR3 reads TGTGCCAGCAGTTTTACAGGTTCCGAAGCTTTCTTT. The chain links TRBV2 to TRBJ1-1, with D possibly matching TRBD1 (5 bases). Trimming left V 5 bases short and J 8 bases short, with 12 bases between. The CDR3 totals 12 residues. Germline loops: CDR1 SNHLY, CDR2 FYNNEI. Complete variable domain (other parts from reference TRBV2 and TRBJ1-1): EPEVTQTPSHQVTQMGQEVILRCVPISNHLYFYWYRQILGQKVEFLVSFYNNEISEKSEIFDDQFSVERPDGSNFTLKIRSTKLEDSAMYFCASSFTGSEAFFGQGTRLTVV.

The J gene is TRBJ2-3, the V gene TRBV7-9; D perhaps matches TRBD2 (6 bases). CDR1 is SEHNR and CDR2 is FQNEAQ in the germline V gene (reference sequence). V was trimmed by 5 bases and J by 2 bases, leaving 17 bases between them. The CDR3 spans 16 residues. The CDR3 nucleotides read TGTGCCAGCAGCCGGGGGACGGGTCGGGCCACAGATACGCAGTATTTT. This translates into CASSRGTGRATDTQYF.

The chain uses TRBV5-1 and TRBJ2-7; TRBD2 aligns across 9 bases. CDR1 is SGHRS, CDR2 YFSETQ, per germline. The CDR3 extends over 16 amino acids. V lost 0 bases, J lost 3 bases, and 7 bases stayed unmatched. CDR3 coding DNA: TGCGCCAGCAGCTTGGCCGTTGCGGGAGGGTTCTACGAGCAGTACTTC. It translates to CASSLAVAGGFYEQYF.

In DNA form, the CDR3 reads TGCGCCAGCAGCTTGCCACCGGGACAACTGTTTTTT. This sequence encodes CASSLPPGQLFF. The chain recombines TRBV5-1 with TRBJ1-4; a weak D match, TRBD1 (5 bases). CDR3 length equals 12 residues. V gave up 1 base and J gave up 12 bases, with 10 bases separating them. Germline-derived CDR1 and CDR2 are SGHRS and YFSETQ.

The CDR3 sequence: CASSIVASQETQYF. DNA of the CDR3: TGTGCCAGTAGTATAGTGGCCAGTCAAGAGACCCAGTACTTC. The V gene is TRBV19, the J gene TRBJ2-5, with no clear D. This CDR3 has 14 amino acids. Trimming stripped 1 base from V and 2 bases from J, with 8 bases between. CDR1 is LNHDA, CDR2 SQIVND, per germline (reference sequence).

The V gene is TRBV9, the J gene TRBJ2-1, with 10 bases that match TRBD2. CDR3 length equals 15 residues. Germline V lookup: CDR1 SGDLS, CDR2 YYNGEE. Trimming removed 5 bases from V and 3 bases from J; junction bases left unmatched: 5. The CDR3 region is CASSPGTSVYNEQFF. The CDR3, as DNA: TGTGCCAGCAGTCCCGGGACTAGCGTCTACAATGAGCAGTTCTTC.

The J gene is TRBJ1-2, the V gene TRBV6-5, with D unclear. V lost 6 bases and J lost 4, with 12 bases in between. Germline loops: CDR1 MNHEY, CDR2 SVGAGI. The CDR3 is 13 amino acids. Here the CDR3 reads CASRSREGYGYTF. Written as DNA, the CDR3 is TGTGCCAGCAGATCGAGGGAGGGCTATGGCTACACCTTC.

V is TRBV4-1 and J is TRBJ2-1; 11 bases are shared with TRBD2. Looked up from germline, CDR1 is MGHRA and CDR2 is YSYEKL. V lost 6 bases, J lost 9 bases, and 4 bases stayed unmatched. The CDR3 loop spans 13 amino acids. Here the CDR3 reads CASRTSGISEQFF. As DNA, the CDR3 is TGCGCCAGCAGGACTAGCGGGATCTCTGAGCAGTTCTTC.

The chain uses TRBV6-1 and TRBJ2-7, with D hard to call. Germline CDR1 reads MNHNS; CDR2 reads SASEGT. Trimming pared 4 bases from V and 0 bases from J, leaving 13 bases between. The CDR3 loop spans 15 amino acids. The CDR3 nucleotides read TGTGCCAGCAGTGTAAACTGGCTGAACTCCTACGAGCAGTACTTC. This encodes CASSVNWLNSYEQYF.

V usage is TRBV9 and J usage is TRBJ1-3, with D tentatively TRBD1 (5 bases). Per germline, CDR1 SGDLS and CDR2 YYNGEE. The CDR3 runs to 16 residues. Trimming removed 4 bases at V and 0 bases at J, with 14 bases between. The DNA of the CDR3 is TGTGCCAGCAGCCCGACAGCAACCGGCTCTGGAAACACCATATATTTT. It encodes CASSPTATGSGNTIYF.

The rearrangement links TRBV4-2 to TRBJ2-3; 14 nucleotides align to TRBD2. The junction had 7 bases not matched to a gene; V was cut back by 0 bases and J by 2 bases. Per the germline V gene, CDR1 is LGHNA and CDR2 is YNFKEQ. The CDR3 has 19 amino acids. In DNA, the CDR3 is TGTGCCAGCAGCCAAGACCGACTAGCGGGAGGGCCACTCACAGATACGCAGTATTTT. Translation: CASSQDRLAGGPLTDTQYF.

This clone is a singleton in its sample. The J gene is TRBJ2-5, the V gene TRBV18; 11 bases align to TRBD2. Trimming removed 8 bases from V and 5 bases from J; junction bases left unmatched: 13. The CDR3 spans 16 residues. In germline, CDR1 is KGHSH, CDR2 LQKENI. The CDR3 region has the DNA TGTGCCAGCGACAGGGGTGGACTAGCGGGCGGCGAGACCCAGTACTTC. Protein: CASDRGGLAGGETQYF.

This chain connects TRBV6-5 to TRBJ1-1; no firm D call. The CDR3 is 12 residues long. Germline CDR1 reads MNHEY; CDR2 reads SVGAGI. Trimming left V 5 bases short and J 0 bases short, with 4 bases between. The DNA for the CDR3 is TGTGCCAGCAGTGGGATGAACACTGAAGCTTTCTTT. Translating it yields CASSGMNTEAFF.

This sequence joins TRBV30 and TRBJ1-3; D remains ambiguous. The V gene lost 4 bases and the J gene lost 0 bases, with 4 bases spanning the gap. The CDR3 loop spans 12 amino acids. CDR1 is GTSNPN and CDR2 is SVGIG in the germline V gene (reference sequence). The CDR3 bases are TGTGCCTGGACCCTCTCTGGAAACACCATATATTTT. Its translation is CAWTLSGNTIYF.

The V call is TRBV25-1, the J call TRBJ2-5, with D perhaps matching TRBD1 (5 bases). Deletions cut 3 bases from V and 3 bases from J, with 14 bases between. Germline-derived CDR1 and CDR2 are MGHDK and SYGVNS. CDR3 length equals 15 residues. This CDR3 is CASSDPTDIEETQYF. The CDR3 DNA sequence: TGTGCCAGCAGTGACCCGACAGATATCGAAGAGACCCAGTACTTC.

Here the CDR3 reads CASSMGRYTGELFF. The CDR3 DNA follows: TGTGCCAGTAGTATGGGTAGATACACCGGGGAGCTGTTTTTT. The chain couples TRBV19 to TRBJ2-2; D is undetermined. Between the trimmed V and J ends, which lost 3 bases and 3 bases, there was a span of 8 bases. This CDR3 region has 14 residues. The germline gives CDR1 LNHDA, CDR2 SQIVND (reference sequence).

Turning to this clone: The junction shows a germline mismatch at one end, possibly a read error. V usage is TRBV7-7 and J usage is TRBJ2-3; D gene unclear. The CDR3 consists of 14 residues. Germline assignment: CDR1 SSHAT and CDR2 FNYEAQ (reference sequence). CDR3 nucleotides: TGTGCTAGCAGCCGGACGACCAGCGCAGATACGCAGTATTTT. It encodes CASSRTTSADTQYF.

The CDR3 sequence: CSARALVQFF. CDR3 DNA sequence: TGCAGTGCTAGAGCGTTAGTTCAGTTCTTC. J is TRBJ2-1 and V is TRBV20-1, with D hard to call. The ends were cut back, 1 base at V and 13 bases at J, with 8 bases in the middle. Per germline, CDR1 DFQATT and CDR2 SNEGSKA (reference sequence). The CDR3 covers 10 residues.